This TCR beta chain was retrieved from a study of post-analysis software for immune sequencing data. Study-level findings and limits: Normalized Chao1 diversity was significantly reduced in patients versus controls. With F measure, samples from one preparation batch clustered together strongly. About 5 TRBV segments were significantly more frequent in patients than in controls. TRBV5-6, TRBV5-1 and TRBV20-1 were among these segments.

In germline, CDR1 is SQVTM, CDR2 ANQGSEA. V trimming: 4 bases; J trimming: 13 bases; junction bases outside the gene matches: 10. The CDR3 runs 12 residues. The count of this clonotype is one. Its antigen is currently unknown. cDNA libraries for TCR beta contained unique molecular identifiers. The yield from approximately 1 to 10 million T cells was around 500,000 cDNA molecules in total. TCRdb ran MiXCR on the PCR reads and lists one entry per CDR3 protein. The sample has roughly 870,000 distinct CDR3 sequences, roughly half seen once. What was sequenced was blood. The clonotype originates from a girl aged 5 to 17 with multiple sclerosis. This chain joins TRBV29-1 and TRBJ2-1; the match to TRBD1 covers 7 bases. DNA for the CDR3: TGCAGCGTTGGTGTATCCAGGGGGACCCAGTTCTTC. Translation: CSVGVSRGTQFF.